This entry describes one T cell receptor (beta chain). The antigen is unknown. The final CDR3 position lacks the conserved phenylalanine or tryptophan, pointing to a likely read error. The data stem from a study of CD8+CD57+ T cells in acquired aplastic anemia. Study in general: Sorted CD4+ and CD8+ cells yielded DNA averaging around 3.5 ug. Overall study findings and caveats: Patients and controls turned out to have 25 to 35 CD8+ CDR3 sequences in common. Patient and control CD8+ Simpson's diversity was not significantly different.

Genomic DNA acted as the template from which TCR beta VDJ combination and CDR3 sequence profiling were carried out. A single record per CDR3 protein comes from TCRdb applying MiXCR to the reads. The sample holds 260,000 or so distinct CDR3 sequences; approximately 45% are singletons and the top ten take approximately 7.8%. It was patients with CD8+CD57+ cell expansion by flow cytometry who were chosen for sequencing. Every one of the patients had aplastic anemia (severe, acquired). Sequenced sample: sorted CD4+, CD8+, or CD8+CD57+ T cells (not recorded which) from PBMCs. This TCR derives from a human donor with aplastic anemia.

CDR3 sequence (DNA): TGCGCCAGCAGTGAGTCGACAGGCATCCACGAGCAGTACCTC. This codes for CASSESTGIHEQYL. The chain couples TRBV10-2 to TRBJ2-7, with D possibly matching TRBD1 (6 bases). The germline CDR1 and CDR2 sequences are WSHSY and SAAADI. CDR3 length equals 14 residues. Trimming removed 0 bases from V and 5 bases from J, with 11 bases in between.